Sequencing of this TCR beta chain was carried out in a study of control samples from healthy donors and cancer patients. Assay: immunoSEQ multiplex PCR; the TCRdb copy retains only in-frame clones and omits some. The sample has about 67,000 clones, about 87% seen once. The CDR3 totals 16 residues. The germline V gene encodes CDR1 SGHTA and CDR2 FQGTGA. V was trimmed by 2 bases and J by 0 bases, leaving 10 bases between them. The origin of this receptor is a woman aged 45-65 years with head and neck cancer. The sample comprised PBMCs. This chain connects TRBV7-3 to TRBJ2-2, with a possible D match to TRBD1 (5 bases). CDR3 nucleotide sequence: TGTGCCAGCAGCTTAGGGGCAGCCACGAACACCGGGGAGCTGTTTTTT. Protein product: CASSLGAATNTGELFF.